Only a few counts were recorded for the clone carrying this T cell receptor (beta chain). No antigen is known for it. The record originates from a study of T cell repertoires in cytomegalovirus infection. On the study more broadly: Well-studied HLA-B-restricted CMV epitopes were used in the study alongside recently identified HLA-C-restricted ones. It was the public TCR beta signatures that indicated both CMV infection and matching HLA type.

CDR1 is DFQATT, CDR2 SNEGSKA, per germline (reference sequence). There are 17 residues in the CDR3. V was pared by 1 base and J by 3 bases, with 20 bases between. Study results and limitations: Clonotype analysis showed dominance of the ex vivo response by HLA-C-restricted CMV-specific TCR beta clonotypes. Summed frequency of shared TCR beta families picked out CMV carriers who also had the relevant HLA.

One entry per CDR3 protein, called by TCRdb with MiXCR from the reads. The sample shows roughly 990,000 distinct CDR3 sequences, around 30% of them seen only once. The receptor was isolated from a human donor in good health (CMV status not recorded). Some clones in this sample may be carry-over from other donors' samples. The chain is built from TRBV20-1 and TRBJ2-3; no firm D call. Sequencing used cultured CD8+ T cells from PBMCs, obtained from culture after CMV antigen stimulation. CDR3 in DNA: TGCAGTGCTAGAGCAAGTACAGCCTCCAAAATTACAGATACGCAGTATTTT. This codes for CSARASTASKITDTQYF.